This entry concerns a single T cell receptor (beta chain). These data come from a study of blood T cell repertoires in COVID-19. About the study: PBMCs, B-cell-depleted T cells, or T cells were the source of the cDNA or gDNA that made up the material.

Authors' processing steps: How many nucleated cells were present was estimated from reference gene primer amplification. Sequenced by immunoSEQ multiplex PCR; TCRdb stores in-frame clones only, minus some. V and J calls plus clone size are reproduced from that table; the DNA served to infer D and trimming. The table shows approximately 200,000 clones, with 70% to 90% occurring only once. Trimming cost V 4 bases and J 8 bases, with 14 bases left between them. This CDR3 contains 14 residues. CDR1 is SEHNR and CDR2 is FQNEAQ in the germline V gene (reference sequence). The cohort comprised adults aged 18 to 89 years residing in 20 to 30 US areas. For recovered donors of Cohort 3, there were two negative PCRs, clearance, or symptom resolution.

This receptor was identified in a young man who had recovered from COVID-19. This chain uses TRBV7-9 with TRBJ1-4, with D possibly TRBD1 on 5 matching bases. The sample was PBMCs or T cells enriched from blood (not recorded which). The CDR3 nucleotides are TGTGCCAGCAGCTCCCAGGGTATTGGGGAAAAACTGTTTTTT. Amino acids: CASSSQGIGEKLFF. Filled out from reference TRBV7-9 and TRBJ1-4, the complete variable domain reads DTGVSQNPRHKITKRGQNVTFRCDPISEHNRLYWYRQTLGQGPEFLTYFQNEAQLEKSRLLSDRFSAERPKGSFSTLEIQRTEQGDSAMYLCASSSQGIGEKLFFGSGTQLSVL.